One and the same sample provided the 31 T cell receptor beta chains below, sequenced in a study of CD4 T cells in relation to SARS-CoV-2 and coronaviruses (dated by TCRdb to the early 2020s). CD4+ T cells from unexposed donors were collected before the COVID-19 pandemic (2011-2018). After less than 13 days of culture, CD4+ T cells were isolated with the EasySep CD4+ T cell isolation kit. Antigen specificity for these receptors is unknown. Preparation of the library involved the immunoSEQ multiplex PCR assay. The source is immuneACCESS, and TCRdb retained only in-frame sequences with V and J called. Part of the clones is not carried over; for the studies checked, unresolved V genes explain less than half of this, and the remainder is unexplained. The sample table lists approximately 15,000 clones, around 80% of them with a count of one. The ten top clones hold about 17% of the sample. Material for sequencing was CD4+ T cells from PBMCs, cultured in vitro. The source is a human donor in good health.

The rearrangement joins TRBV19 to TRBJ1-1; D remains unclear. The V gene lost 0 bases and the J gene lost 1 base, with 12 bases spanning the gap. The CDR3 contains 16 residues. Germline loops: CDR1 LNHDA, CDR2 SQIVND (reference sequence). The CDR3 region has the DNA TGTGCCAGTAGTATAGATTGGGCAGCCGAGAACACTGAAGCTTTCTTT. Amino acids: CASSIDWAAENTEAFF.

The chain employs TRBV4-1 and TRBJ1-1; perhaps TRBD1 as D (5 bases). Germline CDR1 and CDR2: MGHRA and YSYEKL. CDR3 length: 16 amino acids. The V end lost 1 base, the J end lost 0 bases, and 12 bases lay between the germline ends. CDR3 in amino acids: CASSQGSGGMNTEAFF. The CDR3 DNA sequence: TGCGCCAGCAGCCAAGGCAGCGGGGGAATGAACACTGAAGCTTTCTTT.

This clone is medium-sized within its sample. The V call is TRBV18, the J call TRBJ1-1, with TRBD1 as a possible D gene (5 bases). The V gene lost 3 bases and the J gene lost 0 bases, with 11 bases spanning the gap. This CDR3 comprises 15 residues. Germline V gene lookup returns CDR1 KGHSH and CDR2 LQKENI. The CDR3 reads CASSPGHILNTEAFF. The DNA of the CDR3 is TGTGCCAGCTCACCCGGACATATACTGAACACTGAAGCTTTCTTT.

The chain links TRBV30 to TRBJ1-3; D not resolved. Germline V CDR1 and CDR2: GTSNPN, SVGIG (reference sequence). The CDR3 has 15 amino acids. Deletions cut 4 bases from V and 0 bases from J, with 13 bases between. CDR3 coding DNA: TGTGCCTGGACTTTGGGCAGCCTCTCTGGAAACACCATATATTTT. Translated: CAWTLGSLSGNTIYF.

The chain joins TRBV5-6 to TRBJ2-6; no firm D call. The V end lost 4 bases, the J end lost 0 bases, and 17 bases lay between the germline ends. This CDR3 is built from 18 residues. Germline V CDR1 and CDR2: SGHDT, YYEEEE. CDR3 loop: CASSPARTAHSGANVLTF. The DNA for the CDR3 is TGTGCCAGCAGCCCGGCAAGGACGGCCCACTCTGGGGCCAACGTCCTGACTTTC.

The chain recombines TRBV11-2 with TRBJ2-2; D gene ambiguous. The V end lost 5 bases, the J end lost 0 bases, and 10 bases lay between the germline ends. Germline lookup yields CDR1 SGHAT and CDR2 FQNNGV. The CDR3 consists of 15 residues. The CDR3, as DNA: TGTGCCAGCAGCGCCCAGTTCGCGAACACCGGGGAGCTGTTTTTT. Its protein is CASSAQFANTGELFF.

This chain uses TRBV11-3 with TRBJ2-7; the D gene is possibly TRBD1 (6 bases). This CDR3 spans 13 amino acids. The V end was cut by 5 bases, the J end by 5 bases, with 13 bases between. Per the germline V gene, CDR1 is SGHNT and CDR2 is YENEEA. CDR3 nucleotides: TGTGCCAGCAGCGTCCAGGGGAGCGACGAGCAGTACTTC. Translation gives CASSVQGSDEQYF.

The chain couples TRBV6-1 to TRBJ1-6; D gene unclear. This CDR3 has 13 amino acids. V was cut by 2 bases and J by 8 bases, with 7 bases left in between. Germline assignment: CDR1 MNHNS and CDR2 SASEGT. The CDR3: CASSELPDSPLHF. The CDR3 DNA sequence: TGTGCCAGCAGTGAATTGCCCGATTCACCCCTCCACTTT.

The chain joins TRBV2 to TRBJ1-1; D is undetermined. The CDR3 length is 14 residues. Germline V gives CDR1 SNHLY, CDR2 FYNNEI. Between the trimmed V and J ends, which lost 9 bases and 4 bases, there was a span of 18 bases. CDR3 region: CASTTEVVSTEAFF. The CDR3 coding sequence is TGTGCCAGTACTACAGAAGTTGTGAGCACTGAAGCTTTCTTT.

The CDR3 DNA reads as TGTGCCAGCAGTGAAGAAGGGACCCATCAGCCCCAGCATTTT. The encoded protein is CASSEEGTHQPQHF. The chain carries TRBV6-1 and TRBJ1-5; D is possibly TRBD1 (5 bases). Germline V gene lookup returns CDR1 MNHNS and CDR2 SASEGT. CDR3 size: 14 residues. Trimming pared 1 base from V and 5 bases from J, leaving 9 bases between.

The V call is TRBV7-9, the J call TRBJ2-1; a possible D gene is TRBD2 (5 bases). The germline V and J ends were trimmed by 3 bases and 6 bases, with 15 bases remaining between them. The CDR3 runs 15 residues. Germline CDR1 SEHNR, CDR2 FQNEAQ (reference sequence). CDR3 nucleotides: TGTGCCAGCAGCTTTCTAGGACTTCGGACCAATGAGCAGTTCTTC. Translating gives CASSFLGLRTNEQFF.

The chain employs TRBV30 and TRBJ2-7, with D possibly TRBD1 on 5 matching bases. Germline V CDR1 and CDR2: GTSNPN, SVGIG (reference sequence). V lost 4 bases and J lost 6, with 10 bases in between. CDR3 length: 11 residues. CDR3 in amino acids: CAWIGAGEQYF. The DNA for the CDR3 is TGTGCCTGGATTGGGGCAGGCGAGCAGTACTTC.

Worth noting for this clone: The sample carries other DNA sequences with the same CDR3. The rearrangement joins TRBV2 to TRBJ1-2, with 7 bases aligning to TRBD1. The length of the CDR3 is 16 residues. The germline V gene encodes CDR1 SNHLY and CDR2 FYNNEI. V gave up 4 bases and J gave up 4 bases; unmatched junction bases: 12. The CDR3 sequence: CASSGGSAGQIYGYTF. The CDR3 DNA is TGTGCCAGCAGTGGAGGGTCTGCGGGACAGATCTATGGCTACACCTTC.

The genes are TRBV29-1 and TRBJ1-1; 7 bases fit TRBD1. This CDR3 comprises 14 residues. With 7 bases clipped from V and 0 bases from J, the junction kept 8 bases outside the gene matches. Germline values: CDR1 SQVTM, CDR2 ANQGSEA. CDR3 sequence: CSAGGQVMNTEAFF. CDR3 DNA sequence: TGCAGCGCCGGAGGACAGGTCATGAACACTGAAGCTTTCTTT.

This clone was recorded once. This chain links TRBV25-1 with TRBJ2-7; D might be TRBD2 (6 bases). The CDR3 is made up of 12 amino acids. Germline lookup yields CDR1 MGHDK and CDR2 SYGVNS. Trimming pared 6 bases from V and 6 bases from J, leaving 12 bases between. CDR3 coding DNA: TGTGCCAGCAGCGACCGGGGAGGCGAGCAGTACTTC. This translates into CASSDRGGEQYF.

This chain links TRBV6-4 with TRBJ2-3; 11 positions match TRBD2. This CDR3 region has 15 residues. CDR1 and CDR2 from the germline V gene are MRHNA and SNTAGT. The V and J ends lost 0 bases and 6 bases, in that order; junction bases with no gene match: 2. CDR3 in amino acids: CASSDSSGRADTQYF. The CDR3 DNA is TGTGCCAGCAGTGACTCTAGCGGGAGGGCCGATACGCAGTATTTT.

This clone was observed a few times. This rearrangement joins TRBV7-2 to TRBJ2-1; no reliable D call. The V gene's germline CDR1 is SGHTA and CDR2 FQGNSA. The V end was cut by 5 bases, the J end by 10 bases, with 12 bases between. This CDR3 spans 12 amino acids. This CDR3 is CASSVSSDEQFF. The CDR3 DNA sequence: TGTGCCAGCAGCGTATCGAGCGACGAGCAGTTCTTC.

This chain links TRBV5-1 with TRBJ2-2, with 7 positions matching TRBD1. Germline CDR1 and CDR2: SGHRS and YFSETQ. This CDR3 spans 18 amino acids. V dropped 0 bases and J dropped 4; count of bases not matched to a gene: 12. CDR3 DNA sequence: TGCGCCAGCAGCTTGGTGTCGGGGACAGCATTCCGCACCGGGGAGCTGTTTTTT. Translation: CASSLVSGTAFRTGELFF.

The chain combines TRBV28 with TRBJ2-7; D is perhaps TRBD2 (7 bases). V lost 1 base and J lost 3, with 25 bases in between. Germline values: CDR1 MDHEN, CDR2 SYDVKM. The CDR3 has 19 amino acids. The CDR3, as DNA: TGTGCCAGCAGTTTATCGGGGGGAGGAGGGGGTGGTAGGGTCTACGAGCAGTACTTC. Translating it yields CASSLSGGGGGGRVYEQYF.

V usage is TRBV6-5 and J usage is TRBJ2-1; TRBD2 aligns across 8 bases. The CDR3 is 15 amino acids. Germline V lookup: CDR1 MNHEY, CDR2 SVGAGI. The V segment lost 6 bases and the J segment 8 bases; nucleotides outside the gene matches: 12. The CDR3 nucleotides are TGTGCCAGCAGAGACGGGAGGGTCGGTCTGTATGAGCAGTTCTTC. As protein: CASRDGRVGLYEQFF.

The chain has TRBV9 and TRBJ2-7; 8 bases agree with TRBD1. This CDR3 spans 14 amino acids. With V trimmed by 3 bases and J by 6 bases, 8 bases remained unmatched. CDR1 and CDR2 (germline): SGDLS, YYNGEE. CDR3 nucleotide sequence: TGTGCCAGCAGCGAAAGGACAGGGTATGGCGAGCAGTACTTC. Its protein product is CASSERTGYGEQYF.

The chain recombines TRBV18 with TRBJ1-3; a possible D gene is TRBD1 (6 bases). Germline V gives CDR1 KGHSH, CDR2 LQKENI. The CDR3 spans 15 residues. V gave up 5 bases and J gave up 0 bases, with 11 bases separating them. CDR3 sequence (DNA): TGTGCCAGCTCATCTCGGACAGACTCTGGAAACACCATATATTTT. This codes for CASSSRTDSGNTIYF.

The chain employs TRBV6-2 or TRBV6-3 and TRBJ2-3; D possibly corresponds to TRBD2 (6 bases). The CDR3 has 15 residues. Looked up from germline, CDR1 is MNHEY and CDR2 is SVGEGT. V was clipped by 2 bases and J by 5 bases, with 14 bases between them. This CDR3 is CASSYVQRVRDTQYF. Here the CDR3 DNA reads TGTGCCAGCAGTTACGTACAGCGGGTGAGAGATACGCAGTATTTT.

V gene TRBV6-5 combines with J gene TRBJ1-2, with 7 nucleotides matching TRBD1. The CDR3 has 15 residues. V gave up 5 bases and J gave up 4 bases; unmatched junction bases: 10. Per the germline V gene, CDR1 is MNHEY and CDR2 is SVGAGI. CDR3 sequence: CASSPGDRSTYGYTF. The CDR3 region has the DNA TGTGCCAGCAGTCCCGGGGACAGATCGACCTATGGCTACACCTTC.

This clone has more than one count but fewer than ten. The chain has TRBV3-1 (or the pseudogene TRBV3-2) and TRBJ1-4, with D tentatively TRBD1 (6 bases). V gave up 2 bases and J gave up 5 bases, with 15 bases separating them. CDR1 LGHDT and CDR2 YNNKEL come from the germline V gene (reference sequence). The CDR3 runs to 16 residues. The CDR3 bases are TGTGCCAGCAGCCAAAGGTACGGGGGGCGGAATGAAAAACTGTTTTTT. It specifies CASSQRYGGRNEKLFF.

The chain recombines TRBV3-1 (or the pseudogene TRBV3-2) with TRBJ2-5; 14 nucleotides align to TRBD2. CDR3 size: 16 residues. The germline V gene encodes CDR1 LGHDT and CDR2 YNNKEL (reference sequence). Trimming cost V 1 base and J 5 bases; bases outside gene matches: 3. The CDR3 DNA follows: TGTGCCAGCAGCCAAGGGACTAGCGGGGGGTGGGAGACCCAGTACTTC. It yields the protein CASSQGTSGGWETQYF.

The chain uses TRBV2 and TRBJ2-1; the D gene is possibly TRBD2 (6 bases). The CDR3 is 14 amino acids. The germline V gene encodes CDR1 SNHLY and CDR2 FYNNEI. V was clipped by 6 bases and J by 10 bases, with 19 bases between them. CDR3 in DNA: TGTGCCAGCAGGGTCGACGGGACTGTCGGGGAGCAGTTCTTC. This gives the protein CASRVDGTVGEQFF.

This chain joins TRBV7-6 and TRBJ1-1, with D possibly being TRBD1 (5 bases). Germline values: CDR1 SGHVS, CDR2 FNYEAQ. The CDR3 spans 15 residues. Trimming took 4 bases from V and 4 from J, leaving 16 bases between them. For the CDR3, the DNA is TGTGCCAGCAGCTCCGGGTTTAGTAGGGGCACTGAAGCTTTCTTT. As protein: CASSSGFSRGTEAFF.

The chain uses TRBV9 and TRBJ2-1, with 9 bases matching TRBD2. This CDR3 has 14 residues. Germline V gene data show CDR1 as SGDLS and CDR2 as YYNGEE. Trimming removed 3 bases from V and 5 bases from J; junction bases left unmatched: 3. The CDR3 DNA follows: TGTGCCAGCAGCGGGGGACTAGCCCACAATGAGCAGTTCTTC. Its protein is CASSGGLAHNEQFF.

This chain joins TRBV6-1 and TRBJ1-1; D gene ambiguous. Germline lookup yields CDR1 MNHNS and CDR2 SASEGT. The CDR3 runs to 15 residues. The ends were cut back, 0 bases at V and 1 base at J, with 9 bases in the middle. DNA of the CDR3: TGTGCCAGCAGTGAAGCCGGAGGCCCGAACACTGAAGCTTTCTTT. It is translated as CASSEAGGPNTEAFF.

This chain uses TRBV28 with TRBJ2-7; 10 positions agree with TRBD1. The V and J ends lost 7 bases and 1 base, in that order; junction bases with no gene match: 7. The CDR3 has 15 residues. The germline V gene has CDR1 MDHEN and CDR2 SYDVKM. The CDR3 nucleotides read TGTGCCAGCAACGCGCGGACAGGGGGTTCCTACGAGCAGTACTTC. Translating gives CASNARTGGSYEQYF. Variable domain in full (rest from reference TRBV28 and TRBJ2-7): DVKVTQSSRYLVKRTGEKVFLECVQDMDHENMFWYRQDPGLGLRLIYFSYDVKMKEKGDIPEGYSVSREKKERFSLILESASTNQTSMYLCASNARTGGSYEQYFGPGTRLTVT.